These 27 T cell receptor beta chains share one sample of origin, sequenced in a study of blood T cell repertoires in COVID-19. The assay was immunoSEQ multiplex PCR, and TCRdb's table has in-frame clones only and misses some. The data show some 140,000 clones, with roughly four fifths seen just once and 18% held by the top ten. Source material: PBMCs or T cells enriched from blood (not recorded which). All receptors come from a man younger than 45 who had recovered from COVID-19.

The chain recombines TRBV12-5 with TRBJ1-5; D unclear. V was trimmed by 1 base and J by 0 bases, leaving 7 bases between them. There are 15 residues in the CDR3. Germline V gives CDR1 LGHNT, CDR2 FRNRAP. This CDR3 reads CASGLGQNSNQPQHF. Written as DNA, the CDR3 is TGTGCTAGTGGTTTGGGACAAAATAGCAATCAGCCCCAGCATTTT.

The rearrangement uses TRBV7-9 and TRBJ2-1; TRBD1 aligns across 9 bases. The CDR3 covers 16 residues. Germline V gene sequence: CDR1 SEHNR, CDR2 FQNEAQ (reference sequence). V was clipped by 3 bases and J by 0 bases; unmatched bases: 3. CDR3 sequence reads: CASSFGTGPSYNEQFF. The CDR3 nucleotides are TGTGCCAGCAGCTTCGGGACAGGGCCCTCCTACAATGAGCAGTTCTTC.

The CDR3 here is CASSDTGFLVTQYF. CDR3 DNA: TGCGCCAGCAGTGATACAGGGTTTTTGGTTACGCAGTATTTT. The chain employs TRBV10-2 and TRBJ2-3; D might be TRBD1 (6 bases). The CDR3 is 14 amino acids. Trimming cost V 3 bases and J 8 bases, with 15 bases left between them. Germline CDR1 reads WSHSY; CDR2 reads SAAADI.

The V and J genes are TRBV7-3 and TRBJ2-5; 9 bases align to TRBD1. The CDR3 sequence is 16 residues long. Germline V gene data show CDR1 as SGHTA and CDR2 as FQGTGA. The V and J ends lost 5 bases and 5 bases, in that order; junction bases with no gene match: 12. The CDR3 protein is CASSHRDRARGETQYF. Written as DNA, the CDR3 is TGTGCCAGCAGCCACCGGGACAGGGCTCGGGGGGAGACCCAGTACTTC.

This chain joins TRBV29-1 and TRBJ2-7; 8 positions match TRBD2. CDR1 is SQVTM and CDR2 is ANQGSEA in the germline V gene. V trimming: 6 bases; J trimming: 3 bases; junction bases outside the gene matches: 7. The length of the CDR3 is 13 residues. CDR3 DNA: TGCAGCGTAACTACTAGCGGCGGCTACGAGCAGTACTTC. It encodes CSVTTSGGYEQYF.

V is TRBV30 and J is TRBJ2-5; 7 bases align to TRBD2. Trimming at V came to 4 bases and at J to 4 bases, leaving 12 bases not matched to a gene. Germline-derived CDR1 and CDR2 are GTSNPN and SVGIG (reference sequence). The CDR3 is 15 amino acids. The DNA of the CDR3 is TGTGCCTGGACCAAAGGACTAGACGCGTTAGAGACCCAGTACTTC. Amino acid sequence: CAWTKGLDALETQYF.

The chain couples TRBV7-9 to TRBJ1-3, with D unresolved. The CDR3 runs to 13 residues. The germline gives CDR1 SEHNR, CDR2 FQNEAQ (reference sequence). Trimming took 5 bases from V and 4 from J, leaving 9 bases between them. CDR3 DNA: TGTGCCAGCAGCCAGATATGGGGAAACACCATATATTTT. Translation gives CASSQIWGNTIYF.

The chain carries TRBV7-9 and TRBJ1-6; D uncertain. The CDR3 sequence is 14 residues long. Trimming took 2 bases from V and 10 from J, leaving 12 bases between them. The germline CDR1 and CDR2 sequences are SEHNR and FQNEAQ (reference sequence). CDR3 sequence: CASSLPGVRSPLHF. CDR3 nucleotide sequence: TGTGCCAGCAGCTTACCAGGCGTTAGATCACCCCTCCACTTT.

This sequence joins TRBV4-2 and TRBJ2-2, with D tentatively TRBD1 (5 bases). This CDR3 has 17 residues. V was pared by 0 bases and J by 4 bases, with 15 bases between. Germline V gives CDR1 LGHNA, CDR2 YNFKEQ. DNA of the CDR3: TGTGCCAGCAGCCAAGAAGCCTGGGGCGTGGGCACCGGGGAGCTGTTTTTT. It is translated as CASSQEAWGVGTGELFF.

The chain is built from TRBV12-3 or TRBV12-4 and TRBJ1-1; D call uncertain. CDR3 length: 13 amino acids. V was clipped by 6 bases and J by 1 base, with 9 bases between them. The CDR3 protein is CASSDRGNTEAFF. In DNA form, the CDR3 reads TGTGCCAGCAGCGATCGCGGGAACACTGAAGCTTTCTTT.

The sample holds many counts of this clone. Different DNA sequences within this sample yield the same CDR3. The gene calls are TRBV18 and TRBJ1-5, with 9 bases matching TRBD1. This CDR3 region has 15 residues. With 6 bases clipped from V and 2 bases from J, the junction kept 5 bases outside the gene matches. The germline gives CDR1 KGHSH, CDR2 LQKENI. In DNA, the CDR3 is TGTGCCAGCTCGCCGGACAGGGGCGGCAATCAGCCCCAGCATTTT. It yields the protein CASSPDRGGNQPQHF.

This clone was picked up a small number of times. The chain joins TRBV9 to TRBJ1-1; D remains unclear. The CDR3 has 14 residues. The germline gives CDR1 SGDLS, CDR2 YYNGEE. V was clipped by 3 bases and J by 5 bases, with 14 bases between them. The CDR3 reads CASSGDGGSTEAFF. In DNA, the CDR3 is TGTGCCAGCAGCGGAGACGGAGGGTCGACTGAAGCTTTCTTT. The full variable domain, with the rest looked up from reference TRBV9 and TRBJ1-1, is DSGVTQTPKHLITATGQRVTLRCSPRSGDLSVYWYQQSLDQGLQFLIQYYNGEERAKGNILERFSAQQFPDLHSELNLSSLELGDSALYFCASSGDGGSTEAFFGQGTRLTVV.

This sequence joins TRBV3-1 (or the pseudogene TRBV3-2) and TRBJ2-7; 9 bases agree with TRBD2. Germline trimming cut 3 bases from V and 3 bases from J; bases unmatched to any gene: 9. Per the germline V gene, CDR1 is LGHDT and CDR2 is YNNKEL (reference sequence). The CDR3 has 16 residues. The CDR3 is CASSHPRGSGGYEQYF. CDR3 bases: TGTGCCAGCAGCCACCCCAGGGGTAGCGGGGGCTACGAGCAGTACTTC.

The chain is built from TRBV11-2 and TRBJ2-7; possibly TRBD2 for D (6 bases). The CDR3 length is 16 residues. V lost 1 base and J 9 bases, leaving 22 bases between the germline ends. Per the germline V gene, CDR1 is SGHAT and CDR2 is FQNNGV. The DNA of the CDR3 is TGTGCCAGCAGCTTAGTGGCGGTCGGCGGTCGAGCGGGGCAGTACTTC. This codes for CASSLVAVGGRAGQYF.

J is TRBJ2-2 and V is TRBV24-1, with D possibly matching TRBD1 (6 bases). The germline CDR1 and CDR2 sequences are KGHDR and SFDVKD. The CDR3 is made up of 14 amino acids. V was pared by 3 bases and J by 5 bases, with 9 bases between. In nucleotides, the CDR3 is TGTGCCACCAGTGATCGTCAGGGGACCGGGGAGCTGTTTTTT. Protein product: CATSDRQGTGELFF.

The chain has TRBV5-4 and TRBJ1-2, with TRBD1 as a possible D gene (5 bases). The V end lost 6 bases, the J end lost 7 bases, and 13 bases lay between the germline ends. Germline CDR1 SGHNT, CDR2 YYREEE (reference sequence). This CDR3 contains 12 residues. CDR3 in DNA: TGTGCCAGCACCGCGGGGGGAGTTGGCTACACCTTC. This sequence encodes CASTAGGVGYTF.

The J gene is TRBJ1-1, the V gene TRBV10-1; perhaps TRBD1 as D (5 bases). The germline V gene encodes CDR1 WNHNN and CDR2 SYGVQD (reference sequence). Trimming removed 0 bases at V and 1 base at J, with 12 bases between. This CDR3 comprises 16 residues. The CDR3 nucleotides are TGCGCCAGCAGTGAGTCAAAGGGGCTTGGGAACACTGAAGCTTTCTTT. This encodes CASSESKGLGNTEAFF.

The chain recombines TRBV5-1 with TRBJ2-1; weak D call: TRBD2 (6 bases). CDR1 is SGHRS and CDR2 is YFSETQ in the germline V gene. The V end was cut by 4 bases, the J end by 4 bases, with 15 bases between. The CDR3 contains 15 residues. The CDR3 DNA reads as TGCGCCAGCAGCCCCGGCTCGGGAGCTTACAATGAGCAGTTCTTC. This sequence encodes CASSPGSGAYNEQFF.

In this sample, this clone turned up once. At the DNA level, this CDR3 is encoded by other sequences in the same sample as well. The CDR3 coding sequence is TGTGCCAGTACCGGAGGCACAGATACGCAGTATTTT. Encoded protein: CASTGGTDTQYF. The chain uses TRBV19 and TRBJ2-3, with D unclear. The CDR3 consists of 12 residues. Germline CDR1 and CDR2: LNHDA and SQIVND (reference sequence). The V end lost 7 bases, the J end lost 1 base, and 6 bases lay between the germline ends.

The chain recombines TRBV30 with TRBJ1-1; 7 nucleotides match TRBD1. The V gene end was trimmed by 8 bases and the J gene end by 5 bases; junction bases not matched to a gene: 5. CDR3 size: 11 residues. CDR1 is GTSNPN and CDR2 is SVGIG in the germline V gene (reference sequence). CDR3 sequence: CAGTVFTEAFF. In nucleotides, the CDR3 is TGTGCCGGGACAGTTTTTACTGAAGCTTTCTTT. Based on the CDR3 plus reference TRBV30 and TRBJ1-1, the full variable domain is SQTIHQWPATLVQPVGSPLSLECTVEGTSNPNLYWYRQAAGRGLQLLFYSVGIGQISSEVPQNLSASRPQDRQFILSSKKLLLSDSGFYLCAGTVFTEAFFGQGTRLTVV.

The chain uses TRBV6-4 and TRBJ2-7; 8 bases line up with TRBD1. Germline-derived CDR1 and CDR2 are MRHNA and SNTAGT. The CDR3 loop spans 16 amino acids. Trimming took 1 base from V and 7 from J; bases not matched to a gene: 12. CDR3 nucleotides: TGTGCCAGCAGTGACTGGGCCCCGCAGGGGGCAGAGGAGCAGTACGTC. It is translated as CASSDWAPQGAEEQYV.

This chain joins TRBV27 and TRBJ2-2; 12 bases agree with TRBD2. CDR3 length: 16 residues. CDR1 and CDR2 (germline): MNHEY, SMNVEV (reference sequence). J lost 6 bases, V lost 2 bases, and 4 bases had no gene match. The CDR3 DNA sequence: TGTGCCAGCAGTTTAGTGCTAGCGGGAGGGGCCGGGGAGCTGTTTTTT. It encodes CASSLVLAGGAGELFF.

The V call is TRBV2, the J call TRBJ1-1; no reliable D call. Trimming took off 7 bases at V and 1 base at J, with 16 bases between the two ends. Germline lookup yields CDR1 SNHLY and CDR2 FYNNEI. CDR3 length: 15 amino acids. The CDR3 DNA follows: TGTGCCAGCATTGGTACAGAGAGATGGAACACTGAAGCTTTCTTT. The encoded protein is CASIGTERWNTEAFF.

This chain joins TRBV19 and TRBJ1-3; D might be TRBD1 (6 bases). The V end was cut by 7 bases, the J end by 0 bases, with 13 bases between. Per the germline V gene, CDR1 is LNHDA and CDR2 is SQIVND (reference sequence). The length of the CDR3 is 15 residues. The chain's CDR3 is CASTATGASGNTIYF. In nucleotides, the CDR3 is TGTGCCAGTACCGCGACAGGAGCCTCTGGAAACACCATATATTTT.

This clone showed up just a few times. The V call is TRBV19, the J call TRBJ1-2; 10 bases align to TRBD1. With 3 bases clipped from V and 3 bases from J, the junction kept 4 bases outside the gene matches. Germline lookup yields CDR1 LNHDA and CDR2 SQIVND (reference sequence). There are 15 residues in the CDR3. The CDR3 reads CASSMRTGGDYGYTF. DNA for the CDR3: TGTGCCAGTAGTATGAGGACAGGGGGTGACTATGGCTACACCTTC.

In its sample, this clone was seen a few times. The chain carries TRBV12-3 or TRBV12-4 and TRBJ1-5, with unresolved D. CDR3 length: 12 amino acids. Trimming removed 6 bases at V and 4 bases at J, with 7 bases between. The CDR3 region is CASSRGNQPQHF. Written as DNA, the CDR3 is TGTGCCAGCAGCCGGGGAAATCAGCCCCAGCATTTT.

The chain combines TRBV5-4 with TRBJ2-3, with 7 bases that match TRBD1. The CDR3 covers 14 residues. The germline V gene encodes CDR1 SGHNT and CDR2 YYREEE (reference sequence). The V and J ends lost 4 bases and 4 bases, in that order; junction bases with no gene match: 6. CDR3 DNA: TGTGCCAGCAGCCAGACAGGGTCTCCAGATACGCAGTATTTT. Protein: CASSQTGSPDTQYF.